This T cell receptor beta chain derives from a study of response to subunit inactivated influenza vaccine. Study-level points and caveats: Authors proposed each seasonal influenza vaccination draws in few new T cells.

From the RT-PCR reads, TCRdb called clonotypes with MiXCR, one entry per CDR3 protein. The sample records some 500,000 distinct CDR3 sequences, 15% to 20% being singletons. Germline V gene data show CDR1 as MNHNS and CDR2 as SASEGT. The CDR3 has 14 amino acids. Trimming pared 7 bases from V and 5 bases from J, leaving 17 bases between. Comments on this clonotype: Antigen unknown.

This specimen consisted of CD4+ T cells sorted from PBMCs, obtained less than 30 months after vaccination. This rearrangement joins TRBV6-1 to TRBJ1-1, with D maybe TRBD1 (6 bases). The TCR originated in a man aged 50 to 75 who received an inactivated influenza vaccine. The CDR3 region has the DNA TGTGCCAGCATGGGGGGGCCCATGTTGACTGAAGCTTTCTTT. Its protein product is CASMGGPMLTEAFF.